The rows below give T cell receptor beta chains drawn from one sample of a study of T cells in Graves' hyperthyroidism and ophthalmopathy. TCRdb recomputed calls from the multiplex PCR reads with MiXCR, one row per CDR3 protein. The sample lists approximately 400,000 distinct CDR3 sequences, about 13% seen once, with roughly 20% in the top ten. Sequenced: blood. The receptors stem from a man younger than 40 with Graves' hyperthyroidism that later progressed to Graves' ophthalmopathy. The CDR3 runs from the conserved cysteine through the conserved F or W. A D gene is named only where the DNA matches it firmly. Not all rows give a size; the values are once, few, many and, for expanded clones, a class.

d_gene: .; abundance: many; j_gene: TRBJ1-6; v_gene: TRBV9; CDR3nt: TGTGCCAGCAGCGCGTACAGGGACTCGGATTCACCCCTCCACTTT; CDR3aa: CASSAYRDSDSPLHF
d_gene: .; abundance: many; j_gene: TRBJ1-2; v_gene: TRBV29-1; CDR3nt: TGCAGCGCCCACGCCCTAACAGCGTCGGACGGCTATGGCTACACCTTC; CDR3aa: CSAHALTASDGYGYTF
d_gene: .; abundance: many; j_gene: TRBJ1-6; v_gene: TRBV28; CDR3nt: TGTGCCAGCAGTCCGGGAGGGGGGTATAATTCACCCCTCCACTTT; CDR3aa: CASSPGGGYNSPLHF
d_gene: .; abundance: many; j_gene: TRBJ2-5; v_gene: TRBV12-3/TRBV12-4; CDR3nt: TGTGCCAGCAGTTTACAGGGATTGGCCCAGTACTTC; CDR3aa: CASSLQGLAQYF
d_gene: .; abundance: few; j_gene: TRBJ1-6; v_gene: TRBV30; CDR3nt: TGTGCCGGGGGTCGGACAGAAGGGATATGGTCCGATAATTCACCCCTCCACTTT; CDR3aa: CAGGRTEGIWSDNSPLHF
d_gene: .; abundance: many; j_gene: TRBJ1-1; v_gene: TRBV28; CDR3nt: TGTGCCAGCAGAGCATTAAGGGAAATGAACACTGAAGCTTTCTTT; CDR3aa: CASRALREMNTEAFF
d_gene: .; abundance: many; j_gene: TRBJ2-5; v_gene: TRBV12-3/TRBV12-4; CDR3nt: TGTGCCAGCAGTCCGACTAGGTCGTACCAAGAGACCCAGTACTTC; CDR3aa: CASSPTRSYQETQYF
d_gene: TRBD1; abundance: few; j_gene: TRBJ2-7; v_gene: TRBV4-1; CDR3nt: TGCGCCAGCAGCCCAACGGGACAGGTTTCCTACGAGCAGTACTTC; CDR3aa: CASSPTGQVSYEQYF
d_gene: .; abundance: few; j_gene: TRBJ1-1; v_gene: TRBV12-3/TRBV12-4; CDR3nt: TGTGCCAGCAGTTTAAGGCGGCCCACTGAAGCTTTCTTT; CDR3aa: CASSLRRPTEAFF
d_gene: .; abundance: many; j_gene: TRBJ1-1; v_gene: TRBV12-3/TRBV12-4; CDR3nt: TGTGCCAGCAGTTTAAGGCAGGGTGGCACTGAAGCTTTCTTT; CDR3aa: CASSLRQGGTEAFF
d_gene: TRBD2; abundance: few; j_gene: TRBJ2-7; v_gene: TRBV4-1; CDR3nt: TGCGCCAGCAGCCAAGTTCACGGGGGGGCCTGCGAGCAGTACTTC; CDR3aa: CASSQVHGGACEQYF
d_gene: .; abundance: few; j_gene: TRBJ2-1; v_gene: TRBV7-3; CDR3nt: TGTGCCAGCAGCTTGGACAACAACTACAATGAGCAGTTCTTC; CDR3aa: CASSLDNNYNEQFF
d_gene: TRBD2; abundance: few; j_gene: TRBJ2-2; v_gene: TRBV3-1; CDR3nt: TGTGCCAGCAGCCCCGGGGGAGCGGGGGGGCGCGGGGAGCTGTTTTTT; CDR3aa: CASSPGGAGGRGELFF
d_gene: .; abundance: many; j_gene: TRBJ2-7; v_gene: TRBV7-9; CDR3nt: TGTGCCAGCAACCTACCCAGCTCCTACGAGCAGTACTTC; CDR3aa: CASNLPSSYEQYF
d_gene: .; abundance: .; j_gene: TRBJ2-7; v_gene: TRBV3-1; CDR3nt: TGTGCCGGCAGCCCGACTAGGGTCGAGCAGTACTTC; CDR3aa: CAGSPTRVEQYF
d_gene: TRBD1; abundance: few; j_gene: TRBJ2-7; v_gene: TRBV4-1; CDR3nt: TGCGCCAGCAGCCAAGACGGGGGACAGGGCTACGAGCAGTACTTC; CDR3aa: CASSQDGGQGYEQYF
d_gene: TRBD2; abundance: few; j_gene: TRBJ2-5; v_gene: TRBV6-6; CDR3nt: TGTGCCAGCAGTTACTCGAATGGCGGGGGGGGGGCCCAGTACTTC; CDR3aa: CASSYSNGGGGAQYF
d_gene: .; abundance: .; j_gene: TRBJ1-2; v_gene: TRBV2; CDR3nt: TGTGCCAGCCTCCCCGAAGGGAAAGGCTACACCTTC; CDR3aa: CASLPEGKGYTF
d_gene: TRBD2; abundance: once; j_gene: TRBJ2-3; v_gene: TRBV7-7; CDR3nt: TGTGCTAGCAGCTTAGGAGTTAGCGGGAGTACAGATACGCAGTATTTT; CDR3aa: CASSLGVSGSTDTQYF
d_gene: .; abundance: once; j_gene: TRBJ1-3; v_gene: TRBV4-1; CDR3nt: TGCGCCAGCAGCAAAGAGGTCTCCGGGGGCAACTCTGGAAACACCATATATTTT; CDR3aa: CASSKEVSGGNSGNTIYF
d_gene: TRBD1; abundance: few; j_gene: TRBJ1-6; v_gene: TRBV11-2; CDR3nt: TGTGCCAGCAGCTTAGTATCCGCCACAGGGGTGGGCAATTCACCCCTCCACTTT; CDR3aa: CASSLVSATGVGNSPLHF
d_gene: .; abundance: few; j_gene: TRBJ2-7; v_gene: TRBV19; CDR3nt: TGTGCCAGTAGTATAGCTCAGGCCGGCTACGAGCAGTACTTC; CDR3aa: CASSIAQAGYEQYF
d_gene: .; abundance: .; j_gene: TRBJ2-3; v_gene: TRBV3-1; CDR3nt: TGTGCCAGCAGCCAAGGGTATAGCACAGATACGCAGTATTTT; CDR3aa: CASSQGYSTDTQYF
d_gene: TRBD2; abundance: few; j_gene: TRBJ2-1; v_gene: TRBV14; CDR3nt: TGTGCCAGCAGCCAAACCGCGGGGGGTTTTCATGAGCAGTTCTTC; CDR3aa: CASSQTAGGFHEQFF
d_gene: TRBD1; abundance: many; j_gene: TRBJ1-1; v_gene: TRBV11-3; CDR3nt: TGTGCCAGCAGCGATGGACAGGGAAAGAACACTGAAGCTTTCTTT; CDR3aa: CASSDGQGKNTEAFF
d_gene: TRBD1; abundance: many; j_gene: TRBJ2-2; v_gene: TRBV28; CDR3nt: TGTGCCAGCAGTTTATGGACAGGGGGCGCGGGGAACACCGGGGAGCTGTTTTTT; CDR3aa: CASSLWTGGAGNTGELFF
d_gene: .; abundance: .; j_gene: TRBJ2-5; v_gene: TRBV6-1; CDR3nt: TGTGCCAGCAGTTCCCCCCCCTACGGGACCCAGTACTTC; CDR3aa: CASSSPPYGTQYF
d_gene: TRBD1; abundance: .; j_gene: TRBJ1-5; v_gene: TRBV18; CDR3nt: TGTGCCAGCACAGCAGACAGGGGCAATCAGCCCCAGCATTTT; CDR3aa: CASTADRGNQPQHF
d_gene: .; abundance: .; j_gene: TRBJ1-1; v_gene: TRBV6-1; CDR3nt: TGTGCCAGCAGACCTGACAGCGCGGAAGCTTTCTTT; CDR3aa: CASRPDSAEAFF
d_gene: .; abundance: many; j_gene: TRBJ1-2; v_gene: TRBV7-2; CDR3nt: TGTGCCAGCAGTATGGGTGGGGCGCAAAGCTATGGCTACACCTTC; CDR3aa: CASSMGGAQSYGYTF